The 28 T cell receptor beta chains below come from one sample, sequenced in a study of CD4 T cells in relation to SARS-CoV-2 and coronaviruses. Produced via immunoSEQ multiplex PCR; TCRdb's table is partial and in-frame only. Of roughly 36,000 clones in the sample, 70% to 90% were seen once. The sequencing sample was made of memory CD4+ T cells from PBMCs. The receptors were gathered from an adult with COVID-19.

This chain connects TRBV3-1 (or the pseudogene TRBV3-2) to TRBJ2-1, with 9 bases matching TRBD2. The CDR3 has 12 amino acids. The V gene end was trimmed by 4 bases and the J gene end by 10 bases; junction bases not matched to a gene: 2. Germline CDR1 and CDR2: LGHDT and YNNKEL (reference sequence). The CDR3 protein is CASSPGLAEQFF. The CDR3 DNA follows: TGTGCCAGCAGCCCCGGACTAGCGGAGCAGTTCTTC.

This clone was observed a handful of times. V and J are TRBV15 and TRBJ1-4, with 7 bases that match TRBD1. V dropped 5 bases and J dropped 4; count of bases not matched to a gene: 10. Per germline, CDR1 LNHNV and CDR2 YYDKDF (reference sequence). The CDR3 has 16 residues. CDR3 in amino acids: CATSGQTGRHNEKLFF. The CDR3 DNA reads TGTGCCACCAGCGGCCAGACAGGGCGACATAATGAAAAACTGTTTTTT.

The chain couples TRBV2 to TRBJ2-3; D ambiguous. The CDR3 is made up of 14 amino acids. Germline CDR1 SNHLY, CDR2 FYNNEI. Deletions cut 7 bases from V and 1 base from J, with 12 bases between. CDR3 protein: CASKWATGTDTQYF. The CDR3 DNA reads TGTGCCAGCAAATGGGCTACTGGCACAGATACGCAGTATTTT.

The V call is TRBV7-2, the J call TRBJ1-5; no clear D. The CDR3 has 13 amino acids. Trimming cost V 5 bases and J 7 bases, with 12 bases left between them. Germline CDR1 is SGHTA and CDR2 is FQGNSA. The DNA of the CDR3 is TGTGCCAGCAGCCTTATGGGGAAGCAGCCCCAGCATTTT. It is translated as CASSLMGKQPQHF. The complete variable domain, with remaining parts taken from reference TRBV7-2 and TRBJ1-5, reads GAGVSQSPSNKVTEKGKDVELRCDPISGHTALYWYRQSLGQGLEFLIYFQGNSAPDKSGLPSDRFSAERTGGSVSTLTIQRTQQEDSAVYLCASSLMGKQPQHFGDGTRLSIL.

The CDR3: CASRAGMGGSDEQYF. Written as DNA, the CDR3 is TGCGCCAGCAGGGCCGGGATGGGGGGATCTGACGAGCAGTACTTC. The gene calls are TRBV4-1 and TRBJ2-7, with D possibly TRBD2 on 6 matching bases. Per the germline V gene, CDR1 is MGHRA and CDR2 is YSYEKL. This CDR3 has 15 amino acids. V was cut by 6 bases and J by 5 bases, with 20 bases left in between.

CDR3 residues: CASSALAAPYEQYF. The CDR3 coding sequence is TGTGCCAGCAGCGCACTAGCGGCACCCTACGAGCAGTACTTC. The V call is TRBV7-9, the J call TRBJ2-7, with TRBD2 identical over 8 bases. Germline V gives CDR1 SEHNR, CDR2 FQNEAQ (reference sequence). This CDR3 comprises 14 residues. V was clipped by 5 bases and J by 2 bases; unmatched bases: 5.

The chain is built from TRBV19 and TRBJ2-7; 9 nucleotides agree with TRBD2. The germline V gene has CDR1 LNHDA and CDR2 SQIVND (reference sequence). The CDR3 is made up of 15 amino acids. V lost 6 bases and J lost 2; bases outside the gene matches: 8. CDR3 sequence (DNA): TGTGCCAGTAGGCCGGGACTAGCAGAAGCCTACGAGCAGTACTTC. Amino acid sequence: CASRPGLAEAYEQYF.

V and J are TRBV6-2 or TRBV6-3 and TRBJ2-7; 9 bases are a match to TRBD1. Losses at the gene ends were 2 bases for V and 3 bases for J; bases not matched to a gene: 8. The CDR3 is made up of 16 amino acids. From germline, CDR1 is MNHEY and CDR2 SVGEGT. CDR3 nucleotides: TGTGCCAGCAGTTACCCCACAGGGGGCGCGGGCTACGAGCAGTACTTC. Its protein is CASSYPTGGAGYEQYF.

The V and J genes are TRBV10-3 and TRBJ2-1; TRBD2 is a possible D gene (6 bases). This CDR3 is built from 15 residues. Per germline, CDR1 ENHRY and CDR2 SYGVKD. V lost 4 bases and J 6 bases, leaving 16 bases between the germline ends. The DNA of the CDR3 is TGTGCCATCAGTGTGCGGGATCTTCGTGGCAATGAGCAGTTCTTC. Translated, it gives CAISVRDLRGNEQFF.

The J gene is TRBJ2-5, the V gene TRBV5-6; the match to TRBD2 covers 7 bases. The CDR3 sequence is 14 residues long. Germline lookup yields CDR1 SGHDT and CDR2 YYEEEE. Losses at the gene ends were 0 bases for V and 5 bases for J; bases not matched to a gene: 4. CDR3 protein: CASSLAGGSETQYF. The CDR3 region has the DNA TGTGCCAGCAGCTTGGCCGGCGGGAGTGAGACCCAGTACTTC.

The chain recombines TRBV10-3 with TRBJ2-1; no clear D. This CDR3 contains 11 residues. Germline assignment: CDR1 ENHRY and CDR2 SYGVKD. V was clipped by 10 bases and J by 4 bases, with 8 bases between them. This CDR3 reads CATTQYNEQFF. In nucleotides, the CDR3 is TGTGCCACAACACAGTACAATGAGCAGTTCTTC.

V is TRBV29-1 and J is TRBJ2-3; D unresolved. The CDR3 has 15 residues. The germline V gene encodes CDR1 SQVTM and CDR2 ANQGSEA. The ends were cut back, 4 bases at V and 0 bases at J, with 14 bases in the middle. The CDR3 spells CSVVAEYTSTDTQYF. CDR3 coding DNA: TGCAGCGTTGTGGCCGAGTATACTAGCACAGATACGCAGTATTTT.

This chain joins TRBV7-9 and TRBJ2-1; D remains unclear. The CDR3 length is 14 residues. V was clipped by 5 bases and J by 0 bases, with 8 bases between them. Germline CDR1 reads SEHNR; CDR2 reads FQNEAQ (reference sequence). The CDR3: CASSIQGSYNEQFF. The CDR3 DNA follows: TGTGCCAGCAGCATACAAGGCTCCTACAATGAGCAGTTCTTC.

The chain uses TRBV15 and TRBJ1-1; D perhaps matches TRBD1 (6 bases). The CDR3 has 17 amino acids. The V end was cut by 6 bases, the J end by 1 base, with 21 bases between. The germline V gene encodes CDR1 LNHNV and CDR2 YYDKDF (reference sequence). This CDR3 is CATRSPPTGTTNTEAFF. Here the CDR3 DNA reads TGTGCCACCAGATCCCCTCCTACCGGGACAACGAACACTGAAGCTTTCTTT.

The rearrangement joins TRBV4-3 to TRBJ2-1; a possible D gene is TRBD1 (5 bases). Germline V CDR1 and CDR2: LGHNA, YSLEER. The CDR3 has 15 amino acids. V lost 5 bases to trimming and J lost 2 bases, with 13 bases between them. The CDR3 coding sequence is TGCGCCAGCAGCAACGGTAGGGGAACCTACAATGAGCAGTTCTTC. As protein: CASSNGRGTYNEQFF.

The chain couples TRBV4-1 to TRBJ1-4; weak D call: TRBD1 (6 bases). V lost 0 bases and J 4 bases, leaving 15 bases between the germline ends. Germline CDR1 MGHRA, CDR2 YSYEKL. The CDR3 is made up of 17 amino acids. The CDR3 coding sequence is TGCGCCAGCAGCCAAGATGGGGGGGGCCTTTATAATGAAAAACTGTTTTTT. Its translation: CASSQDGGGLYNEKLFF.

The chain carries TRBV3-1 (or the pseudogene TRBV3-2) and TRBJ1-2, with TRBD1 matching 7 bases. The germline V gene has CDR1 LGHDT and CDR2 YNNKEL (reference sequence). This CDR3 region has 12 residues. V shed 8 bases and J 3 bases; nucleotides not matched to a gene: 3. CDR3 in amino acids: CASWGTDYGYTF. Written as DNA, the CDR3 is TGTGCCAGCTGGGGGACAGACTATGGCTACACCTTC.

The rearrangement uses TRBV20-1 and TRBJ2-7; the D gene is possibly TRBD1 (6 bases). V was cut by 3 bases and J by 6 bases, with 18 bases left in between. The CDR3 runs 14 residues. The germline V gene has CDR1 DFQATT and CDR2 SNEGSKA (reference sequence). The DNA for the CDR3 is TGCAGTGCTAGTCCGGGCCCTCAGGGGAGCGAGCAGTACTTC. Translating gives CSASPGPQGSEQYF.

This clone was seen only a few times. V is TRBV5-1 and J is TRBJ2-2, with D possibly TRBD2 on 5 matching bases. Germline V lookup: CDR1 SGHRS, CDR2 YFSETQ. Trimming removed 4 bases at V and 6 bases at J, with 25 bases between. The CDR3 is 18 amino acids. This CDR3 reads CASSHARSGTASSGELFF. In nucleotides, the CDR3 is TGCGCCAGCAGCCACGCTCGCTCGGGAACAGCATCATCCGGGGAGCTGTTTTTT. The whole variable domain, remainder taken from reference TRBV5-1 and TRBJ2-2, is KAGVTQTPRYLIKTRGQQVTLSCSPISGHRSVSWYQQTPGQGLQFLFEYFSETQRNKGNFPGRFSGRQFSNSRSEMNVSTLELGDSALYLCASSHARSGTASSGELFFGEGSRLTVL.

Only a few counts were recorded for this clone. The rearrangement joins TRBV5-6 to TRBJ1-1; D might be TRBD1 (5 bases). Germline V CDR1 and CDR2: SGHDT, YYEEEE. The CDR3 spans 15 residues. V lost 4 bases to trimming and J lost 4 bases, with 17 bases between them. CDR3 protein: CASSLIDSKSTEAFF. The DNA for the CDR3 is TGTGCCAGCAGCCTGATAGACAGTAAGAGCACTGAAGCTTTCTTT.

This clone was observed a few times. V is TRBV4-1 and J is TRBJ2-2; 9 bases fit TRBD2. This CDR3 is 19 amino acids long. The V segment lost 3 bases and the J segment 0 bases; nucleotides outside the gene matches: 11. The germline V gene has CDR1 MGHRA and CDR2 YSYEKL. Here the CDR3 DNA reads TGCGCCAGCAGCCACCGGGGCGGCGGGAGGGCTACGAACACCGGGGAGCTGTTTTTT. It codes for CASSHRGGGRATNTGELFF.

The chain is built from TRBV6-5 and TRBJ2-1; D is possibly TRBD2 (6 bases). The CDR3 spans 10 residues. Trimming cost V 6 bases and J 14 bases, with 11 bases left between them. CDR1 and CDR2 (germline): MNHEY, SVGAGI. The DNA of the CDR3 is TGTGCCAGCAGGGAGGGTCGGGAGTTCTTC. It encodes CASREGREFF.

The rearrangement uses TRBV3-1 (or the pseudogene TRBV3-2) and TRBJ2-1; D might be TRBD1 (6 bases). In germline, CDR1 is LGHDT, CDR2 YNNKEL (reference sequence). V lost 0 bases to trimming and J lost 6 bases, with 15 bases between them. This CDR3 has 16 residues. CDR3 region: CASSQELLGGVNEQFF. DNA of the CDR3: TGTGCCAGCAGCCAAGAATTATTAGGGGGAGTCAATGAGCAGTTCTTC.

The V and J genes are TRBV6-5 and TRBJ2-5; 12 nucleotides match TRBD1. CDR3 length equals 16 residues. Germline CDR1 reads MNHEY; CDR2 reads SVGAGI. V was clipped by 0 bases and J by 5 bases; unmatched bases: 4. CDR3 nucleotides: TGTGCCAGCAGTTACTCCGGGACAGGGGGCAGGGAGACCCAGTACTTC. This encodes CASSYSGTGGRETQYF.

CDR3 amino acids: CASSLERDTEAFF. CDR3 sequence (DNA): TGTGCCAGCAGCTTAGAAAGGGACACTGAAGCTTTCTTT. This rearrangement joins TRBV11-3 to TRBJ1-1; D uncertain. The CDR3 runs 13 residues. V lost 0 bases, J lost 3 bases, and 5 bases lay in between. Germline values: CDR1 SGHNT, CDR2 YENEEA.

This chain links TRBV14 with TRBJ2-1; no definite D call. Trimming took off 4 bases at V and 12 bases at J, with 16 bases between the two ends. Germline CDR1 and CDR2: SGHDN and FVKESK. This CDR3 spans 13 amino acids. CDR3 region: CASSPSPLRVQFF. The CDR3 DNA is TGTGCCAGCAGCCCTTCACCTCTCCGGGTGCAGTTCTTC.

Only one count was recorded for this clone. In nucleotides, the CDR3 is TGTGCCAGCAGCCTCTTCTCCTACGAGCAGTACTTC. Its translation: CASSLFSYEQYF. V is TRBV3-1 (or the pseudogene TRBV3-2) and J is TRBJ2-7; unclear D gene. The CDR3 spans 12 residues. V was cut by 4 bases and J by 0 bases, with 4 bases left in between. The germline gives CDR1 LGHDT, CDR2 YNNKEL (reference sequence).

The rearrangement links TRBV5-1 to TRBJ1-2; 10 positions agree with TRBD1. This CDR3 contains 14 residues. Germline CDR1 is SGHRS and CDR2 is YFSETQ. Trimming cost V 6 bases and J 3 bases; bases outside gene matches: 5. The CDR3 is CASTPTGGDYGYTF. DNA of the CDR3: TGCGCCAGCACCCCGACAGGGGGCGACTATGGCTACACCTTC.